A single sample is the source of the 29 T cell receptor beta chains below, sequenced in a study of T cells in localized non-small cell lung cancer. Data came from immunoSEQ multiplex PCR; TCRdb stores just in-frame clones and leaves some out. The table includes about 17,000 clones, approximately 90% detected once. Here the sequenced sample was peripheral blood, taken before any cancer treatment. The receptors derive from a male donor at least 60 years old with stage II squamous cell lung carcinoma.

J is TRBJ2-7 and V is TRBV10-3; 7 bases fit TRBD1. Germline lookup yields CDR1 ENHRY and CDR2 SYGVKD. V shed 4 bases, J shed 2 bases, and the junction held 8 bases outside the gene matches. CDR3 length: 15 residues. The CDR3 DNA sequence: TGTGCCATCAGTGCCCCAGACAGGGCGCCCTACGAGCAGTACTTC. This translates into CAISAPDRAPYEQYF.

This clone was observed a few times. This chain uses TRBV5-1 with TRBJ1-2; 12 bases are shared with TRBD1. V gave up 4 bases and J gave up 6 bases; unmatched junction bases: 4. In germline, CDR1 is SGHRS, CDR2 YFSETQ. The CDR3 sequence is 14 residues long. The DNA for the CDR3 is TGCGCCAGCAGCCCCGGGACAGGGGGCAATGGCTACACCTTC. Amino acid sequence: CASSPGTGGNGYTF.

This chain links TRBV19 with TRBJ2-1, with 7 bases that match TRBD2. Germline CDR1 reads LNHDA; CDR2 reads SQIVND (reference sequence). V dropped 3 bases and J dropped 5; count of bases not matched to a gene: 4. CDR3 length equals 14 residues. Here the CDR3 reads CASSIRAGHNEQFF. As DNA, the CDR3 is TGTGCCAGTAGTATTAGAGCGGGACACAATGAGCAGTTCTTC.

The gene calls are TRBV7-2 and TRBJ1-1, with D unclear. V was shortened by 1 base and J by 10 bases, with 4 bases between the two germline ends. The CDR3 length is 10 residues. CDR1 is SGHTA, CDR2 FQGNSA, per germline. CDR3 DNA sequence: TGTGCCAGCAGCTTAGTGGGAGCTTTCTTT. Translation: CASSLVGAFF. The full variable domain, completed using reference TRBV7-2 and TRBJ1-1, is GAGVSQSPSNKVTEKGKDVELRCDPISGHTALYWYRQSLGQGLEFLIYFQGNSAPDKSGLPSDRFSAERTGGSVSTLTIQRTQQEDSAVYLCASSLVGAFFGQGTRLTVV.

The chain links TRBV6-5 to TRBJ2-7; tentatively, D is TRBD1 or TRBD2 (5 bases each). Deletions cut 10 bases from V and 0 bases from J, with 16 bases between. The V gene's germline CDR1 is MNHEY and CDR2 SVGAGI. The CDR3 contains 14 residues. CDR3 DNA sequence: TGTGCCACCCTAGGGACGCTCCCCTCCTACGAGCAGTACTTC. It translates to CATLGTLPSYEQYF.

The chain recombines TRBV23-1 with TRBJ1-2; maybe TRBD1 (6 bases). TRBV23-1 is recorded as an ORF, its role being uncertain. The CDR3 is 16 residues long. Trimming shortened V by 0 bases and J by 4 bases, and 15 bases separated the two germline ends. Here the CDR3 reads CASSQSGTRQGYGYTF. DNA for the CDR3: TGCGCCAGCAGTCAATCGGGGACAAGGCAAGGCTATGGCTACACCTTC.

The chain recombines TRBV4-2 with TRBJ2-1, with D perhaps TRBD2 (6 bases). The length of the CDR3 is 16 residues. V lost 0 bases, J lost 6 bases, and 15 bases lay in between. The germline V gene has CDR1 LGHNA and CDR2 YNFKEQ. The CDR3 loop is CASSQDRGDLSNEQFF. The CDR3, as DNA: TGTGCCAGCAGCCAAGATCGCGGGGACCTCTCCAATGAGCAGTTCTTC.

The V call is TRBV7-9, the J call TRBJ2-5; D unclear. Per the germline V gene, CDR1 is SEHNR and CDR2 is FQNEAQ (reference sequence). Between the trimmed V and J ends, which lost 2 bases and 0 bases, there was a span of 10 bases. The CDR3 covers 15 residues. DNA for the CDR3: TGTGCCAGCAGCTTAAAGGGTACGGACCAAGAGACCCAGTACTTC. It encodes CASSLKGTDQETQYF.

This chain links TRBV7-6 with TRBJ2-1; 7 bases align to TRBD2. CDR3 length equals 16 residues. The germline gives CDR1 SGHVS, CDR2 FNYEAQ. J gave up 9 bases and V 5 bases, and 16 bases lay outside the gene matches. CDR3 DNA sequence: TGTGCCAGCAGCCCTGGGGAGGGAGCTTCGCTGGCTGAGCAGTTCTTC. This gives the protein CASSPGEGASLAEQFF.

In this sample, this clone turned up once. The chain uses TRBV27 and TRBJ2-7, with 11 bases lining up with TRBD2. The CDR3 loop spans 16 amino acids. V was pared by 5 bases and J by 4 bases, with 10 bases of the junction left unmatched. Germline values: CDR1 MNHEY, CDR2 SMNVEV (reference sequence). The CDR3 DNA is TGTGCCAGCAGTCCGCAGCCTAGCGGGAGGAAGTACGAGCAGTACTTC. Protein product: CASSPQPSGRKYEQYF.

The chain has TRBV28 and TRBJ1-2; possibly TRBD1 for D (6 bases). Germline-derived CDR1 and CDR2 are MDHEN and SYDVKM. V was shortened by 2 bases and J by 4 bases, with 11 bases between the two germline ends. This CDR3 spans 14 amino acids. CDR3: CASSLNQGTYGYTF. As DNA, the CDR3 is TGTGCCAGCAGTTTAAATCAGGGGACCTATGGCTACACCTTC.

The V gene is TRBV5-8, the J gene TRBJ2-5; the match to TRBD2 covers 14 bases. Trimming cost V 4 bases and J 4 bases; bases outside gene matches: 3. The CDR3 totals 15 residues. Germline V gene lookup returns CDR1 SGHTS and CDR2 YDEGEE. In DNA, the CDR3 is TGTGCCAGCAGCAAGGGACTAGCGGGAGTAGAGACCCAGTACTTC. Translation: CASSKGLAGVETQYF.

The genes are TRBV9 and TRBJ2-3, with D unresolved. Germline values: CDR1 SGDLS, CDR2 YYNGEE. The CDR3 runs 12 residues. The V gene lost 4 bases and the J gene lost 3 bases, with 6 bases spanning the gap. The DNA for the CDR3 is TGTGCCAGCAGCCCCAGAACAGATACGCAGTATTTT. Encoded protein: CASSPRTDTQYF.

The chain carries TRBV7-6 and TRBJ2-7; D tentatively fits TRBD1 or TRBD2 (5 bases each). The CDR3 has 13 residues. Germline V gene sequence: CDR1 SGHVS, CDR2 FNYEAQ. V dropped 5 bases and J dropped 4 bases, with 12 bases sitting between them. CDR3 coding DNA: TGTGCCAGCAGCGCCAGGGACGGGTACGAGCAGTACTTC. Its protein product is CASSARDGYEQYF.

The V gene is TRBV5-4, the J gene TRBJ2-5, with TRBD2 matching 14 bases. This CDR3 has 16 amino acids. With 3 bases clipped from V and 4 bases from J, the junction kept 5 bases outside the gene matches. The V gene's germline CDR1 is SGHNT and CDR2 YYREEE (reference sequence). The chain's CDR3 is CASSSGLAGGLETQYF. The CDR3 coding sequence is TGTGCCAGCAGCTCAGGACTAGCGGGAGGTCTAGAGACCCAGTACTTC. The entire variable domain, with the rest obtained from reference TRBV5-4 and TRBJ2-5, is as follows: ETGVTQSPTHLIKTRGQQVTLRCSSQSGHNTVSWYQQALGQGPQFIFQYYREEENGRGNFPPRFSGLQFPNYSSELNVNALELDDSALYLCASSSGLAGGLETQYFGPGTRLLVL.

The chain has TRBV18 and TRBJ2-7; D is possibly TRBD2 (5 bases). The V end lost 2 bases, the J end lost 7 bases, and 9 bases lay between the germline ends. From germline, CDR1 is KGHSH and CDR2 LQKENI. The CDR3 has 12 residues. The CDR3 protein is CASSPYSGEQYF. CDR3 bases: TGTGCCAGCTCACCATATTCGGGGGAGCAGTACTTC.

The CDR3 protein is CASSLGRGLGEQYF. The CDR3 nucleotides read TGTGCCAGCAGCTTAGGTCGTGGGTTGGGCGAGCAGTACTTC. The chain carries TRBV13 and TRBJ2-7; the D is unclear. Germline V gene sequence: CDR1 PRHDT, CDR2 FYEKMQ (reference sequence). The V and J ends lost 0 bases and 6 bases respectively, with 12 bases between them. The CDR3 length is 14 residues.

This rearrangement joins TRBV5-6 to TRBJ1-6; D remains unclear. The ends were cut back, 4 bases at V and 6 bases at J, with 8 bases in the middle. CDR3 length: 13 amino acids. Germline V gene lookup returns CDR1 SGHDT and CDR2 YYEEEE. The CDR3 here is CASSRRPNSPLHF. DNA for the CDR3: TGTGCCAGCAGCCGTCGACCTAATTCACCCCTCCACTTT.

The rearrangement uses TRBV19 and TRBJ2-1; D tentatively reads TRBD1 or TRBD2 (5 bases each). In germline, CDR1 is LNHDA, CDR2 SQIVND (reference sequence). The CDR3 spans 16 residues. Trimming took off 6 bases at V and 2 bases at J, with 17 bases between the two ends. In DNA, the CDR3 is TGTGCCAGTAGCATGTTCCGGGACGGCACCTACAATGAGCAGTTCTTC. Protein sequence: CASSMFRDGTYNEQFF. Looking up the rest from reference TRBV19 and TRBJ2-1 gives the full variable domain: DGGITQSPKYLFRKEGQNVTLSCEQNLNHDAMYWYRQDPGQGLRLIYYSQIVNDFQKGDIAEGYSVSREKKESFPLTVTSAQKNPTAFYLCASSMFRDGTYNEQFFGPGTRLTVL.

The CDR3 sequence: CSGGDSGYTF. The CDR3 coding sequence is TGCAGCGGGGGGGACAGCGGCTACACCTTC. The rearrangement uses TRBV29-1 and TRBJ1-2; 7 bases match TRBD1. This CDR3 comprises 10 residues. CDR1 and CDR2 (germline): SQVTM, ANQGSEA. Trimming removed 7 bases from V and 8 bases from J; junction bases left unmatched: 4.

The chain has TRBV5-1 and TRBJ2-3; D is ambiguous. V was shortened by 0 bases and J by 4 bases, with 12 bases between the two germline ends. Looked up from germline, CDR1 is SGHRS and CDR2 is YFSETQ. The CDR3 is made up of 15 amino acids. Written as DNA, the CDR3 is TGCGCCAGCAGCTTGGGTGACTCCCAGGCAGATACGCAGTATTTT. Encoded protein: CASSLGDSQADTQYF.

V gene TRBV7-3 combines with J gene TRBJ2-1, with TRBD2 matching 10 bases. After removal of 2 bases from V and 7 bases from J, the junction contained 8 bases not matched to a gene. The CDR3 totals 16 residues. Germline lookup yields CDR1 SGHTA and CDR2 FQGTGA. CDR3 bases: TGTGCCAGCAGCTTATTGTCTAGCGGGAGTGGTAATGAGCAGTTCTTC. This sequence encodes CASSLLSSGSGNEQFF. Full variable domain (outside the CDR3, taken from reference TRBV7-3 and TRBJ2-1): GAGVSQTPSNKVTEKGKYVELRCDPISGHTALYWYRQSLGQGPEFLIYFQGTGAADDSGLPNDRFFAVRPEGSVSTLKIQRTERGDSAVYLCASSLLSSGSGNEQFFGPGTRLTVL.

V usage is TRBV27 and J usage is TRBJ1-5, with no clear D. The CDR3 runs 14 residues. Trimming left V 6 bases short and J 1 base short, with 10 bases between. The V gene's germline CDR1 is MNHEY and CDR2 SMNVEV (reference sequence). The CDR3 region is CASSLEPSNQPQHF. The CDR3 region has the DNA TGTGCCAGCAGCCTAGAGCCCAGCAATCAGCCCCAGCATTTT.

The CDR3 here is CASSLGTGAYNEQFF. In DNA form, the CDR3 reads TGTGCCAGCAGCTTAGGGACAGGGGCCTACAATGAGCAGTTCTTC. V usage is TRBV11-1 and J usage is TRBJ2-1; 9 bases agree with TRBD1. Losses at the gene ends were 1 base for V and 2 bases for J; bases not matched to a gene: 0. This CDR3 comprises 15 residues. Germline CDR1 is SGHAT and CDR2 is FQDESV (reference sequence).

The V and J genes are TRBV6-5 and TRBJ2-1; 9 nucleotides align to TRBD1. The CDR3 length is 15 residues. V gave up 5 bases and J gave up 4 bases; unmatched junction bases: 6. The V gene's germline CDR1 is MNHEY and CDR2 SVGAGI. The CDR3 DNA reads TGTGCCAGCAGTAGGGGGGACAGGGTATACAATGAGCAGTTCTTC. Protein sequence: CASSRGDRVYNEQFF.

This clone occurred once. The rearrangement uses TRBV30 and TRBJ2-1; possibly TRBD1 or TRBD2 for D (5 bases each). V shed 4 bases and J shed 9 bases, with 13 bases lying between them. Germline assignment: CDR1 GTSNPN and CDR2 SVGIG (reference sequence). The CDR3 runs to 12 residues. The CDR3 spells CAWTYSGSEQFF. In DNA form, the CDR3 reads TGTGCCTGGACCTACTCAGGGAGTGAGCAGTTCTTC.

The chain couples TRBV15 to TRBJ1-5, with a possible D match to TRBD1 (5 bases). This CDR3 has 18 amino acids. Germline assignment: CDR1 LNHNV and CDR2 YYDKDF (reference sequence). Deletions cut 0 bases from V and 0 bases from J, with 15 bases between. CDR3 nucleotides: TGTGCCACCAGCAGAGATTTGGGGCAGGTTTATAGCAATCAGCCCCAGCATTTT. Protein product: CATSRDLGQVYSNQPQHF.

The chain uses TRBV9 and TRBJ2-2; no reliable D call. V lost 5 bases to trimming and J lost 2 bases, with 13 bases between them. The CDR3 is 15 residues long. Germline CDR1 and CDR2: SGDLS and YYNGEE. The CDR3 is CASRKDPDNTGELFF. The CDR3 nucleotides read TGTGCCAGCAGGAAGGACCCAGACAACACCGGGGAGCTGTTTTTT.

CDR3 in DNA: TGTGCCAGTAGTATCCGGACTAGCGAAATTTACACCGGGGAGCTGTTTTTT. Translating it yields CASSIRTSEIYTGELFF. This chain connects TRBV19 to TRBJ2-2, with TRBD2 matching over 9 bases. The germline V gene encodes CDR1 LNHDA and CDR2 SQIVND (reference sequence). The junction had 8 bases not matched to a gene; V was cut back by 3 bases and J by 3 bases. CDR3 length: 17 residues.